This T cell receptor beta chain was sequenced in a study of blood T cell repertoires in COVID-19. Study-level background: T cells, B-cell-depleted T cells, or PBMCs provided the cDNA or gDNA that served as material.

Some clones are missing from TCRdb's copy, which holds only in-frame ones; the method was immunoSEQ multiplex PCR. The sample has approximately 150,000 clones; 70% to 90% are singletons. This CDR3 has 16 residues. Looked up from germline, CDR1 is SGHTA and CDR2 is FQGNSA. J was trimmed by 6 bases and V by 4 bases; bases with no gene match: 8. The sequencing input was peripheral blood. The V gene is TRBV7-2, the J gene TRBJ2-1; 11 bases are a match to TRBD2. The receptor comes from a woman in her forties or fifties with COVID-19, enrolled during active disease. The CDR3 loop reads CASSSGATSGVNEQFF. CDR3 nucleotides: TGTGCCAGCAGCTCCGGTGCGACTAGCGGGGTCAATGAGCAGTTCTTC.